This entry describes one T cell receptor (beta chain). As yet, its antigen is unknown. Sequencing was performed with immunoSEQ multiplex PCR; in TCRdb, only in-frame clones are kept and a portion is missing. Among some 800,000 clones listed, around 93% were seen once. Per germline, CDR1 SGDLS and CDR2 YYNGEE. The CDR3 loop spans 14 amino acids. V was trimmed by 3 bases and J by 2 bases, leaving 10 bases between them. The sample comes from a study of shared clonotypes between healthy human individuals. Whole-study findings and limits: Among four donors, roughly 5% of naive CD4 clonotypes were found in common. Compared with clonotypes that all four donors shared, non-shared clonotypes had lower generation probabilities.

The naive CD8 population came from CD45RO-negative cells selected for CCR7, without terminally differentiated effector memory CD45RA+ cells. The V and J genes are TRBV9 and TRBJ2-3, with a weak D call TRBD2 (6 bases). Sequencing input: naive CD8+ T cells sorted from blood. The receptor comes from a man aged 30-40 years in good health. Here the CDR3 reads CASSGSSVTDTQYF. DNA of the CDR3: TGTGCCAGCAGCGGGTCTAGCGTCACAGATACGCAGTATTTT.